A single sample gave rise to the 7 T cell receptor beta chains below, sequenced in a study of T-cell memory formation after mild COVID-19 (dated by TCRdb to the early 2020s). Library method: 5' RACE. TCRdb names Illumina NovaSeq 6000 as the instrument used. TCRdb reprocessed the public reads (quality trimming at Q25 with fastp, clone calling with MiXCR) and kept in-frame beta chains. Rows are combined by CDR3 protein, so each entry shows the most common genes and DNA. This sample comprises around 450,000 distinct CDR3 sequences, roughly 24% of them detected only once. The ten largest clones represent around 9.5% of the sample. Material for sequencing was PBMCs or a T cell subset sorted from them (not recorded which). The receptors stem from an adult woman who had mild COVID-19 (a few samples of this study predate the infection). The sample titles of this study are shuffled in the database, so cell type and time point are left out; the donor was told from shared clones.

The chain employs TRBV29-1 and TRBJ2-1, with 7 bases matching TRBD2. The CDR3 has 13 residues. V shed 7 bases and J 8 bases; nucleotides not matched to a gene: 11. Germline CDR1 and CDR2: SQVTM and ANQGSEA. DNA for the CDR3: TGCAGCGGCCAAAGCGGGGCGGACGATGAGCAGTTCTTC. Translating gives CSGQSGADDEQFF.

The table lists this clonotype with a few counts. The chain recombines TRBV24-1 with TRBJ2-2; TRBD1 agrees at 8 bases. The CDR3 is 19 residues long. Germline CDR1 and CDR2: KGHDR and SFDVKD. V was pared by 3 bases and J by 0 bases, with 11 bases of the junction left unmatched. CDR3 in DNA: TGTGCCACCAGTGATCCCCGGACAGGGCCCAGCCCGAACACCGGGGAGCTGTTTTTT. This translates into CATSDPRTGPSPNTGELFF.

There are many counts of this clonotype. The rearrangement links TRBV12-3 or TRBV12-4 to TRBJ2-3; the D call may be TRBD1 or TRBD2 (5 bases each). Trimming took off 6 bases at V and 4 bases at J, with 14 bases between the two ends. The length of the CDR3 is 14 residues. The DNA of the CDR3 is TGTGCCAGCAGCCCCGGGGCGGTCCCAGATACGCAGTATTTT. It encodes CASSPGAVPDTQYF.

This chain uses TRBV4-1 with TRBJ1-2; D remains ambiguous. The germline gives CDR1 MGHRA, CDR2 YSYEKL. With 0 bases removed from V and 2 bases from J, the gap between germline ends came to 10 bases. The CDR3 is made up of 15 amino acids. The CDR3, as DNA: TGCGCCAGCAGCCAAGATCGAGCGGGGAACTATGGCTACACCTTC. It encodes CASSQDRAGNYGYTF.

The sample holds a few counts of this clonotype. This chain uses TRBV7-9 with TRBJ2-3; 12 bases line up with TRBD2. The germline V gene has CDR1 SEHNR and CDR2 FQNEAQ (reference sequence). V lost 2 bases to trimming and J lost 1 base; unmatched junction nucleotides: 16. This CDR3 contains 21 residues. The CDR3 DNA reads as TGTGCCAGCAGCTTACCTTCCTTGACTAGCGGGAGAACAGCGGGCACAGATACGCAGTATTTT. Translating it yields CASSLPSLTSGRTAGTDTQYF. Combining the CDR3 with reference TRBV7-9 and TRBJ2-3 gives the whole variable domain DTGVSQNPRHKITKRGQNVTFRCDPISEHNRLYWYRQTLGQGPEFLTYFQNEAQLEKSRLLSDRFSAERPKGSFSTLEIQRTEQGDSAMYLCASSLPSLTSGRTAGTDTQYFGPGTRLTVL.

This clonotype occurred a few times. The chain carries TRBV29-1 and TRBJ2-3; D is perhaps TRBD1 (5 bases). V lost 1 base and J lost 3, with 20 bases in between. The CDR3 runs 17 residues. CDR1 is SQVTM and CDR2 is ANQGSEA in the germline V gene. CDR3 protein: CSVEGLGAERGTDTQYF. The CDR3 nucleotides are TGCAGCGTTGAAGGGCTTGGGGCAGAACGTGGAACAGATACGCAGTATTTT.

The chain combines TRBV6-7 with TRBJ2-1, with TRBD2 matching over 14 bases. TRBV6-7 is an ORF, and what it does is uncertain. The CDR3 runs 17 residues. V lost 2 bases, J lost 8 bases, and 8 bases stayed unmatched. The chain's CDR3 is CASSYHSGLAGEDEQFF. Here the CDR3 DNA reads TGTGCCAGCAGTTACCATTCGGGACTAGCGGGAGAGGATGAGCAGTTCTTC.